This T cell receptor (beta chain) was recorded in a study of blood T cell repertoires in COVID-19. Study summary: Samples representing acute and convalescent COVID-19 were sourced from the United States, Italy and Spain. Nucleic acid was either cDNA or gDNA, and it came from T cells, B-cell-depleted T cells, or PBMCs.

Trimming at V came to 2 bases and at J to 7 bases, leaving 1 base not matched to a gene. Germline V CDR1 and CDR2: SEHNR, FQNEAQ (reference sequence). The CDR3 is 13 residues long. In the authors' methods: From reference gene primer amplification, estimates of nucleated cell counts were derived. Using immunoSEQ multiplex PCR, the repertoire was profiled, and TCRdb retains in-frame clones only, with some absent. Clonal size and the V and J genes are those of that table, whereas D and trimming came from the DNA. The table has approximately 74,000 clones, over 70% seen once. Sequencing used peripheral blood. This TCR came from a man older than 75 with active or convalescent COVID-19. The chain uses TRBV7-9 and TRBJ1-4; 7 bases are a match to TRBD1. This chain's CDR3 is CASSLSGGEKLFF. The DNA for the CDR3 is TGTGCCAGCAGCTTATCAGGGGGTGAAAAACTGTTTTTT.